Presented here are 18 T cell receptor beta chains from one specimen sequenced in a study of CD8+CD57+ T cells in acquired aplastic anemia. TCR beta VDJ and CDR3 profiles were obtained from a genomic DNA template. TCRdb re-analysed the reads in MiXCR, keeping a single row per CDR3 protein. The sample yields 150,000 to 200,000 distinct CDR3 sequences, around 66% seen once. The sequencing sample was made of sorted CD4+, CD8+, or CD8+CD57+ T cells (not recorded which) from PBMCs. The receptors were gathered from a human donor with severe aplastic anemia or a healthy control (not recorded which).

This clonotype was detected ten times or more. V gene TRBV13 combines with J gene TRBJ2-7; no firm D call. Germline V gene lookup returns CDR1 PRHDT and CDR2 FYEKMQ (reference sequence). Trimming removed 6 bases from V and 5 bases from J, with 20 bases in between. The CDR3 is made up of 15 amino acids. Here the CDR3 reads CASRIGSQGIHEQYF. In DNA, the CDR3 is TGTGCCAGCAGGATCGGGTCTCAAGGTATCCACGAGCAGTACTTC.

The sample holds many counts of this clonotype. The V and J genes are TRBV13 and TRBJ2-3; tentatively, D is TRBD1 or TRBD2 (5 bases each). V lost 3 bases and J 2 bases, leaving 15 bases between the germline ends. The CDR3 covers 16 residues. Germline lookup yields CDR1 PRHDT and CDR2 FYEKMQ (reference sequence). The CDR3 DNA follows: TGTGCCAGCAGCTTGAGAGAACTAGGGGACACAGATACGCAGTATTTT. This encodes CASSLRELGDTDTQYF. The full variable domain, completed using reference TRBV13 and TRBJ2-3, is AAGVIQSPRHLIKEKRETATLKCYPIPRHDTVYWYQQGPGQDPQFLISFYEKMQSDKGSIPDRFSAQQFSDYHSELNMSSLELGDSALYFCASSLRELGDTDTQYFGPGTRLTVL.

The chain has TRBV20-1 and TRBJ1-2, with D hard to call. CDR1 and CDR2 (germline): DFQATT, SNEGSKA (reference sequence). V was trimmed by 7 bases and J by 5 bases, leaving 26 bases between them. The CDR3 is 16 residues long. CDR3 amino acids: CSDSSLSALSPYGYTF. The CDR3 nucleotides read TGCAGTGATTCATCGCTTAGCGCCCTATCTCCTTATGGCTACACCTTC.

The chain joins TRBV7-9 to TRBJ2-3, with 14 bases lining up with TRBD2. V lost 4 bases and J lost 2; bases outside the gene matches: 8. The CDR3 extends over 18 amino acids. Germline V gene sequence: CDR1 SEHNR, CDR2 FQNEAQ (reference sequence). The CDR3 sequence: CASSYGLAGGLLTDTQYF. For the CDR3, the DNA is TGTGCCAGCAGCTATGGACTAGCGGGGGGCCTTCTCACAGATACGCAGTATTTT.

As to this clonotype: Relative to the germline gene, one junction end is altered; a read error may explain this. CDR3 DNA: TGCGCCGGCAGCTTAACGACAGATTCACCCCTCCACTTT. Amino acids: CAGSLTTDSPLHF. This sequence joins TRBV5-1 and TRBJ1-6; weak D call: TRBD1 (5 bases). Germline V gives CDR1 SGHRS, CDR2 YFSETQ. This CDR3 region has 13 residues.

The chain employs TRBV24-1 and TRBJ2-7; D not resolved. The CDR3 totals 16 residues. Germline CDR1 reads KGHDR; CDR2 reads SFDVKD. The V gene lost 5 bases and the J gene lost 1 base, with 17 bases spanning the gap. The CDR3 DNA sequence: TGTGCCACCAGTGGCCCCCGGACGGAAACGTCCTACGAGCAGTACTTC. It is translated as CATSGPRTETSYEQYF.

This chain links TRBV19 with TRBJ2-1; 7 bases match TRBD2. V dropped 6 bases and J dropped 4; count of bases not matched to a gene: 6. The CDR3 contains 14 residues. Germline-derived CDR1 and CDR2 are LNHDA and SQIVND (reference sequence). CDR3 bases: TGTGCCAGTAGCACCGGGACTACATACAATGAGCAGTTCTTC. Translated, it gives CASSTGTTYNEQFF.

The chain carries TRBV19 and TRBJ2-7; 8 bases are shared with TRBD2. The CDR3 extends over 13 amino acids. V lost 9 bases to trimming and J lost 7 bases; unmatched junction nucleotides: 11. The germline V gene encodes CDR1 LNHDA and CDR2 SQIVND (reference sequence). Here the CDR3 DNA reads TGTGCCAGCAGCACCGGACTAGCTAGAGAGCAGTACTTC. This encodes CASSTGLAREQYF. Variable domain in full (rest from reference TRBV19 and TRBJ2-7): DGGITQSPKYLFRKEGQNVTLSCEQNLNHDAMYWYRQDPGQGLRLIYYSQIVNDFQKGDIAEGYSVSREKKESFPLTVTSAQKNPTAFYLCASSTGLAREQYFGPGTRLTVT.

The CDR3 coding sequence is TGCAGTGCTAGACAGGGGGCCTTCAATCAGCCCCAGCATTTT. It specifies CSARQGAFNQPQHF. The rearrangement links TRBV20-1 to TRBJ1-5; TRBD1 agrees at 8 bases. V lost 2 bases, J lost 3 bases, and 3 bases stayed unmatched. The germline gives CDR1 DFQATT, CDR2 SNEGSKA (reference sequence). The CDR3 sequence is 14 residues long.

The sample holds a few counts of this clonotype. The chain joins TRBV5-1 to TRBJ2-1; D gene unclear. Deletions cut 2 bases from V and 6 bases from J, with 9 bases between. The CDR3 runs to 13 residues. Germline V lookup: CDR1 SGHRS, CDR2 YFSETQ. The DNA of the CDR3 is TGCGCCAGCAGCTTCCCGGAGCTCAATGAGCAGTTCTTC. This translates into CASSFPELNEQFF.

This clonotype was recorded many times. The genes are TRBV2 and TRBJ1-2; maybe TRBD1 (6 bases). Germline V gives CDR1 SNHLY, CDR2 FYNNEI. V lost 9 bases to trimming and J lost 5 bases, with 13 bases between them. The CDR3 has 12 residues. DNA for the CDR3: TGTGCCAGTGAAGGGGGGGTTTATGGCTACACCTTC. It specifies CASEGGVYGYTF.

As DNA, the CDR3 is TGCAGTGCTAAGGAGTCTGCGGTGAGGCAGTACTTC. Amino acids: CSAKESAVRQYF. This chain uses TRBV20-1 with TRBJ2-7; D is ambiguous. Germline-derived CDR1 and CDR2 are DFQATT and SNEGSKA (reference sequence). The ends were cut back, 4 bases at V and 9 bases at J, with 16 bases in the middle. The length of the CDR3 is 12 residues.

This clonotype has a count of ten or more. This chain joins TRBV7-6 and TRBJ2-1, with a weak D call TRBD2 (5 bases). The germline V gene encodes CDR1 SGHVS and CDR2 FNYEAQ. This CDR3 has 14 residues. The V end was cut by 2 bases, the J end by 4 bases, with 9 bases between. The DNA for the CDR3 is TGTGCCAGCAGCTTAAGAGGGCGGTACAATGAGCAGTTCTTC. Translated, it gives CASSLRGRYNEQFF. Full variable domain (missing parts from reference TRBV7-6 and TRBJ2-1): GAGVSQSPRYKVTKRGQDVALRCDPISGHVSLYWYRQALGQGPEFLTYFNYEAQQDKSGLPNDRFSAERPEGSISTLTIQRTEQRDSAMYRCASSLRGRYNEQFFGPGTRLTVL.

V gene TRBV5-6 combines with J gene TRBJ1-6; maybe TRBD1 (6 bases). This CDR3 region has 16 residues. Germline CDR1 and CDR2: SGHDT and YYEEEE. The V end lost 5 bases, the J end lost 1 base, and 13 bases lay between the germline ends. DNA of the CDR3: TGTGCCAGCAGACGATCCCAGGGGTCCTATAATTCACCCCTCCACTTT. Amino acid sequence: CASRRSQGSYNSPLHF.

Here the CDR3 DNA reads TGCAGTGCTAGAGTGCCCTCAGGGGCAGCACTCCAAGAGACCCAGTACTTC. It codes for CSARVPSGAALQETQYF. This chain connects TRBV20-1 to TRBJ2-5; possibly TRBD1 for D (6 bases). The CDR3 sequence is 17 residues long. The germline gives CDR1 DFQATT, CDR2 SNEGSKA (reference sequence). Trimming left V 1 base short and J 1 base short, with 19 bases between.

This clonotype was counted a few times. The chain carries TRBV27 and TRBJ2-3; TRBD1 is a possible D gene (6 bases). This CDR3 spans 17 amino acids. Trimming took 5 bases from V and 0 from J, leaving 18 bases between them. CDR1 and CDR2 from the germline V gene are MNHEY and SMNVEV (reference sequence). The CDR3 loop reads CASSLQPGTPSTDTQYF. CDR3 nucleotides: TGTGCCAGCAGTCTCCAACCCGGGACACCCAGCACAGATACGCAGTATTTT.

V gene TRBV7-9 combines with J gene TRBJ1-1, with TRBD1 matching 8 bases. V dropped 4 bases and J dropped 7; count of bases not matched to a gene: 11. This CDR3 comprises 15 residues. Germline lookup yields CDR1 SEHNR and CDR2 FQNEAQ (reference sequence). For the CDR3, the DNA is TGTGCCAGCAGCTCTTTCCTTACAGGGGGGGGTGAAGCTTTCTTT. This translates into CASSSFLTGGGEAFF. Filled out from reference TRBV7-9 and TRBJ1-1, the complete variable domain reads DTGVSQNPRHKITKRGQNVTFRCDPISEHNRLYWYRQTLGQGPEFLTYFQNEAQLEKSRLLSDRFSAERPKGSFSTLEIQRTEQGDSAMYLCASSSFLTGGGEAFFGQGTRLTVV.

The chain uses TRBV5-1 and TRBJ2-1; 9 nucleotides agree with TRBD2. Per germline, CDR1 SGHRS and CDR2 YFSETQ. The V segment lost 4 bases and the J segment 7 bases; nucleotides outside the gene matches: 6. This CDR3 is 14 amino acids long. CDR3 region: CASSGGRAGNEQFF. In DNA form, the CDR3 reads TGCGCCAGCAGCGGCGGGAGGGCCGGAAATGAGCAGTTCTTC.